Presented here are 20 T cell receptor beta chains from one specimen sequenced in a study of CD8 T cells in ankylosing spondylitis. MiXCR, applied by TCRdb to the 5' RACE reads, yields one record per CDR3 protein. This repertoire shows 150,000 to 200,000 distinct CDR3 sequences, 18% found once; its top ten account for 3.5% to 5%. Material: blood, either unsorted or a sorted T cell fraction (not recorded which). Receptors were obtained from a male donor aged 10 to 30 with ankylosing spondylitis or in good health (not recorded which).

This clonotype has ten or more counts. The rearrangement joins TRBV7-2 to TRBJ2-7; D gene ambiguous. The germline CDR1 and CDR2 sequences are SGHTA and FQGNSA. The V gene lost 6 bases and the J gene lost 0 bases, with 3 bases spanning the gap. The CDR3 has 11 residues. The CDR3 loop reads CASSHSYEQYF. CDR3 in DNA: TGTGCCAGCAGTCACTCCTACGAGCAGTACTTC.

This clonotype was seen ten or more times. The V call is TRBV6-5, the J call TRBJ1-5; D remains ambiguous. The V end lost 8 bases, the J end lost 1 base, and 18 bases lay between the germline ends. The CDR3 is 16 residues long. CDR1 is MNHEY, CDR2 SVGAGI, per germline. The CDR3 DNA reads TGTGCCAGCTCTCGATTTGTAGATGGGAGCAATCAGCCCCAGCATTTT. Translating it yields CASSRFVDGSNQPQHF.

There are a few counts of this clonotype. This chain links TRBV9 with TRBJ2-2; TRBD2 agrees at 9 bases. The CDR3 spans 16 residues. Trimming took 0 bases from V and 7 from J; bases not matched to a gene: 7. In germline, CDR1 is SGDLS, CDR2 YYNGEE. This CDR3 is CASSVGPSGKIGELFF. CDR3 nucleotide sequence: TGTGCCAGCAGCGTAGGTCCTAGCGGGAAGATCGGGGAGCTGTTTTTT.

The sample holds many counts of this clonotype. CDR3 sequence (DNA): TGTGCCACCAGCTTTACCCGGGGGACTGAAGCTTTCTTT. Its protein is CATSFTRGTEAFF. This chain connects TRBV15 to TRBJ1-1; TRBD1 might be the D (5 bases). The CDR3 spans 13 residues. V lost 5 bases and J 5 bases, leaving 12 bases between the germline ends. Germline CDR1 LNHNV, CDR2 YYDKDF (reference sequence).

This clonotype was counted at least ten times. The DNA of the CDR3 is TGTGCCAGCAGCTTAGGGGACAGGACGTACGAGCAGTACGTC. Its protein product is CASSLGDRTYEQYV. J is TRBJ2-7 and V is TRBV7-8; 8 nucleotides agree with TRBD1. Unmatched junction bases numbered 3, after V lost 1 base and J lost 4 bases. The CDR3 covers 14 residues. Germline CDR1 SGHVS, CDR2 FQNEAQ.

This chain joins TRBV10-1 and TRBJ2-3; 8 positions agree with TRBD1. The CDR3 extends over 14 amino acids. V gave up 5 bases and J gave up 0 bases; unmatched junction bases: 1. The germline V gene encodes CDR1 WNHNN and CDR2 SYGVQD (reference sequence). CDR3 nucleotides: TGCGCCAGCAGTACAGGGGGTAGCACAGATACGCAGTATTTT. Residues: CASSTGGSTDTQYF.

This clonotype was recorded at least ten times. The CDR3 bases are TGTGCCAGCAGTGGACTAGCGGGATTGCTGTCCGGGGAGCTGTTTTTT. This encodes CASSGLAGLLSGELFF. The rearrangement links TRBV25-1 to TRBJ2-2; TRBD2 matches at 11 bases. V dropped 4 bases and J dropped 6; count of bases not matched to a gene: 7. The CDR3 spans 16 residues. The germline CDR1 and CDR2 sequences are MGHDK and SYGVNS. Full variable domain (missing parts from reference TRBV25-1 and TRBJ2-2): EADIYQTPRYLVIGTGKKITLECSQTMGHDKMYWYQQDPGMELHLIHYSYGVNSTEKGDLSSESTVSRIRTEHFPLTLESARPSHTSQYLCASSGLAGLLSGELFFGEGSRLTVL.

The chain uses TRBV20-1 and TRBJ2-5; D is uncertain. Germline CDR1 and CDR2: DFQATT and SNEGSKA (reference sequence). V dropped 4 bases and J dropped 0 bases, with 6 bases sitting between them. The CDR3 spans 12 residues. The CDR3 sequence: CSAIGNQETQYF. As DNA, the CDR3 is TGCAGTGCTATAGGGAACCAAGAGACCCAGTACTTC.

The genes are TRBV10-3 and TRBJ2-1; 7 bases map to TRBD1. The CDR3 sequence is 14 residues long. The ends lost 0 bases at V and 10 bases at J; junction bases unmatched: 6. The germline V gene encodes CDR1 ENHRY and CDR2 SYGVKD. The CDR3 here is CAISESTLDREQFF. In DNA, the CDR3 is TGTGCCATCAGTGAGTCGACTCTGGACAGGGAGCAGTTCTTC.

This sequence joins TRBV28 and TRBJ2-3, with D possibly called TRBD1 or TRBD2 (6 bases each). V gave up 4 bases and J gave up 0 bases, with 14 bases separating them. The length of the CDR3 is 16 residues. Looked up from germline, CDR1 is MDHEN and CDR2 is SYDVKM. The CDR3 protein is CASSSGGGPSTDTQYF. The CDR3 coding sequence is TGTGCCAGCAGTTCCGGGGGCGGACCAAGCACAGATACGCAGTATTTT.

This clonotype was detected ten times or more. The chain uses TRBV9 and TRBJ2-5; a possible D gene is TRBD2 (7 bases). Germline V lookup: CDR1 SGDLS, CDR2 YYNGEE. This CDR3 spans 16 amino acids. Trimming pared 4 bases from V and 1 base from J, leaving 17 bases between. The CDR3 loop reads CASSPRGGATQETQYF. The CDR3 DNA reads TGTGCCAGCAGCCCCCGTGGGGGGGCCACCCAAGAGACCCAGTACTTC.

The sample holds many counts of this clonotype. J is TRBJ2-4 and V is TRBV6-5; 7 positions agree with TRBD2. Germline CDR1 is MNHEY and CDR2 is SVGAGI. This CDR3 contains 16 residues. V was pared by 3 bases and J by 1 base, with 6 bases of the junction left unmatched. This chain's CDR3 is CASSYAGELAKNIQYF. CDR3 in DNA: TGTGCCAGCAGTTATGCGGGGGAGTTGGCCAAAAACATTCAGTACTTC.

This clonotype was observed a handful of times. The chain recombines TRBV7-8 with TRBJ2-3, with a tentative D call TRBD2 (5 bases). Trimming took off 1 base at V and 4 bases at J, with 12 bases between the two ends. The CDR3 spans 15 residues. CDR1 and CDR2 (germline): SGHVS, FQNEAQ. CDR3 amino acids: CASSLELDYPDTQYF. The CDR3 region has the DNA TGTGCCAGCAGCTTAGAACTAGACTATCCAGATACGCAGTATTTT.

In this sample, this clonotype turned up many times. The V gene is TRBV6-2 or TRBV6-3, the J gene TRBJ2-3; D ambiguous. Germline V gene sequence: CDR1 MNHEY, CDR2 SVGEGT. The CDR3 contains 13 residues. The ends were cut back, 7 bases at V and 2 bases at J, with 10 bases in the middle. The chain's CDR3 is CASKLAVTDTQYF. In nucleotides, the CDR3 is TGTGCCAGCAAGTTGGCAGTCACAGATACGCAGTATTTT.

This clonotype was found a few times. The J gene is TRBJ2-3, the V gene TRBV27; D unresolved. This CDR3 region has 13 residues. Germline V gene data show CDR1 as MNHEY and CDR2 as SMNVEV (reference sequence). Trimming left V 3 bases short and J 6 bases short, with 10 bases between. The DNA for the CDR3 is TGTGCCAGCAGTTTTGGAAGGGCGGATACGCAGTATTTT. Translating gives CASSFGRADTQYF.

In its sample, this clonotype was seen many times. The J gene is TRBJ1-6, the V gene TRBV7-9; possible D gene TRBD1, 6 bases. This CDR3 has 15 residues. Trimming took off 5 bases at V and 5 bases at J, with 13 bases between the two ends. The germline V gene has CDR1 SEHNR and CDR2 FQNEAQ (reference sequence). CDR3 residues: CASSHGQLDNSPLHF. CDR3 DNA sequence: TGTGCCAGCAGCCACGGACAGCTAGATAATTCACCCCTCCACTTT.

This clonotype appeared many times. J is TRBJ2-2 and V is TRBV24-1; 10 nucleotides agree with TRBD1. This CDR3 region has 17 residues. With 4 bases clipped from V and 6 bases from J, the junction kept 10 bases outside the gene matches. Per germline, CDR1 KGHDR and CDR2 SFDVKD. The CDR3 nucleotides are TGTGCCACCAGTGAGGAGACGAGACAGGGGGCTGCCGGGGAGCTGTTTTTT. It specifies CATSEETRQGAAGELFF.

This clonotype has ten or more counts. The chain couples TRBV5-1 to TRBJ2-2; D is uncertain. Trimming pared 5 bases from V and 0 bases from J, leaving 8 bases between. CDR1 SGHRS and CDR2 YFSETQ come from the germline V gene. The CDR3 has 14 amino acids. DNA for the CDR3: TGCGCCAGCAGTAATCCAACGAACACCGGGGAGCTGTTTTTT. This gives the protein CASSNPTNTGELFF.

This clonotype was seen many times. The CDR3 DNA reads TGCAGCCCCAGACGCGGGACAGCTCCGAATCAGCCCCAGCATTTT. Amino acids: CSPRRGTAPNQPQHF. This chain links TRBV29-1 with TRBJ1-5; TRBD1 aligns across 7 bases. From germline, CDR1 is SQVTM and CDR2 ANQGSEA. V gave up 8 bases and J gave up 4 bases; unmatched junction bases: 14. The CDR3 has 15 residues.

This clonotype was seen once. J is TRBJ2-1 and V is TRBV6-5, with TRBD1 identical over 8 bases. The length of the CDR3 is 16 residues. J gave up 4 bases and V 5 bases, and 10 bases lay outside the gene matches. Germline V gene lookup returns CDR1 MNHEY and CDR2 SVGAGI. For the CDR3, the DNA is TGTGCCAGCAGTCATACTGGGACAGGAGCATACAATGAGCAGTTCTTC. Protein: CASSHTGTGAYNEQFF.